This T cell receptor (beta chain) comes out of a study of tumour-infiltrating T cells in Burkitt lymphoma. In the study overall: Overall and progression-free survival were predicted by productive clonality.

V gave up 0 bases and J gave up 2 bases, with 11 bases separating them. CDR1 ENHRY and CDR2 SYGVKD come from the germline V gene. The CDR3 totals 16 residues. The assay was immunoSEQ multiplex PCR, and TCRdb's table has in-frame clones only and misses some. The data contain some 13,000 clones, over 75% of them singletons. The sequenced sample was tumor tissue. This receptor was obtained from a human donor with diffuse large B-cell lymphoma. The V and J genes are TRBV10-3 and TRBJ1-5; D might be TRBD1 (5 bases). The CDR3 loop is CAISESGGDGNQPQHF. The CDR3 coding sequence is TGTGCCATCAGTGAGTCAGGAGGGGACGGCAATCAGCCCCAGCATTTT.